This T cell receptor (beta chain) was obtained from a study of shared clonotypes between healthy human individuals. Only in-frame clones appear in the TCRdb table, and some are missing; sequencing was by immunoSEQ multiplex PCR. The sample includes about 2.3 million clones, approximately 90% of them seen just once. Note on this clone: Its antigen is unidentified.

CDR1 MNHNS and CDR2 SASEGT come from the germline V gene. Trimming stripped 0 bases from V and 4 bases from J, with 15 bases between. The CDR3 contains 16 residues. Whole-study results and caveats: Incompleteness in sorted-subset sequencing, despite large depth, was shown by rarefaction.

The chain has TRBV6-1 and TRBJ1-2; D gene ambiguous. The sequencing sample was made of naive CD4+ T cells from PBMCs. Subset in this sample: CD45RA+ positively selected. This receptor was identified in a man in his late teens or twenties in good health. Some clones in this sample may be carry-over from other donors' samples. CDR3 in amino acids: CASSEAKAGPRYGYTF. The CDR3 nucleotides read TGTGCCAGCAGTGAAGCAAAAGCCGGACCTCGCTATGGCTACACCTTC.